A selection of T cell receptor beta chains follows, all from one sample in a study of control samples from healthy donors and cancer patients. Repertoires were generated with immunoSEQ multiplex PCR, while TCRdb's copy carries only in-frame clones and drops some. The repertoire holds around 170,000 clones, with approximately 86% as singletons. Input material: blood. The receptors shown here come from a woman aged 25 to 45 in good health. CDR3s leave out the opening cysteine and the closing phenylalanine or tryptophan. Fields, in order: V gene, J gene, CDR3 protein.

>TRBV6-5|TRBJ2-5
ASSYHTGQGQETQY
>TRBV7-6|TRBJ2-3
ASSLASAGSTDTQY
>TRBV29-1|TRBJ1-1
SVDFPGPEAF
>TRBV27|TRBJ1-5
ASSLESVAGRVGQPQH
>TRBV7-9|TRBJ2-1
ASSVTSNEQF
>TRBV5-6|TRBJ2-2
ASSRRDRGHVGELF
>TRBV2|TRBJ1-1
ASSQDRPEAF
>TRBV5-4|TRBJ2-5
ASSWGVRAQETQY
>TRBV30|TRBJ1-4
AWSVTGLGEKLF
>TRBV9|TRBJ2-5
ASSAGDFQETQY
>TRBV5-4|TRBJ1-6
ASSLGDRGGSPLH
>TRBV28|TRBJ2-7
ASSRTGAHEQY
>TRBV29-1|TRBJ1-5
SVSDTLNQPQH
>TRBV14|TRBJ2-1
ASSLIGLYNEQF
>TRBV18|TRBJ2-3
ASSRRTGTGDGSGDTQY
>TRBV14|TRBJ1-2
ASSQAGLWRRRAGYT
>TRBV5-1|TRBJ1-1
ASSLMGKTEAF
>TRBV11-2|TRBJ1-1
ASSFVERTEAF
>TRBV5-5|TRBJ1-5
ASSRERDQPQH
>TRBV10-2|TRBJ1-3
ASSGGRTGDTYGNTIY
>TRBV9|TRBJ2-5
ASSVGYGETQY